The T cell receptor beta chain under discussion was sequenced for a study of identifying expanded T cells in peripheral blood. Only in-frame clones appear in the TCRdb table, and some are missing; sequencing was by immunoSEQ multiplex PCR. This table has more than 45,000 clones, around 86% appearing once. From germline, CDR1 is MNHNS and CDR2 SASEGT. The length of the CDR3 is 14 residues. Losses at the gene ends were 5 bases for V and 3 bases for J; bases not matched to a gene: 6. The sequence was obtained from a person aged 18-70 years in good health. Sequences were obtained from blood. V is TRBV6-1 and J is TRBJ1-2; TRBD1 matches at 7 bases. The CDR3 loop is CASSPGQKDYGYTF. The CDR3 bases are TGTGCCAGCAGTCCGGGACAGAAAGACTATGGCTACACCTTC.